This passage covers 2 T cell receptor beta chains from one sample sequenced in a study of PD-L1 blockade in urothelial cancer (dated by TCRdb to about 2017). The library was obtained by the immunoSEQ multiplex PCR assay. TCRdb's version of the immuneACCESS table is confined to in-frame rearrangements and falls short of the full clone set. An unresolved V gene accounts for under half of the shortfall where checked; the remainder is of unknown origin. The sample profile shows about 51,000 clones; around 87% of them were found once. Roughly 16% of the sample rests with the top ten. The sequencing here drew on PBMCs, taken around atezolizumab (anti-PD-L1) treatment. The receptor source for this set is a man in his 60s with urothelial cancer.

Only one count was recorded for this clone. The V call is TRBV7-2, the J call TRBJ2-2; TRBD2 agrees at 7 bases. The ends lost 3 bases at V and 1 base at J; junction bases unmatched: 8. The V gene's germline CDR1 is SGHTA and CDR2 FQGNSA. CDR3 length equals 17 residues. CDR3 bases: TGTGCCAGCAGCTTCCCTTCCGGGACTAAGAACACCGGGGAGCTGTTTTTT. It translates to CASSFPSGTKNTGELFF.

The gene calls are TRBV6-1 and TRBJ1-2; D ambiguous. CDR1 is MNHNS and CDR2 is SASEGT in the germline V gene. V lost 6 bases, J lost 2 bases, and 13 bases lay in between. This CDR3 is built from 14 residues. The CDR3, as DNA: TGTGCCAGCAGGTGGGCCGCTGAAAACTATGGCTACACCTTC. Translated: CASRWAAENYGYTF.